This TCR beta chain derives from a study of T cells in localized non-small cell lung cancer. General study points: Of the tissues analyzed, uninvolved adjacent lung showed maximal T cell clonality, greater than tumor. There were a median 57 of the top 100 tumor clones appearing in adjacent lung.

CDR1 is MNHNS, CDR2 SASEGT, per germline. V was trimmed by 5 bases and J by 5 bases, leaving 18 bases between them. This CDR3 contains 15 residues. Worth noting for this clone: Its antigen is not identified.

Generated by immunoSEQ multiplex PCR, the TCRdb table keeps only in-frame clones and is missing some. The table has 45,000 or so clones, roughly nine tenths seen once. This TCR was recovered from a man between 40 and 70 years old with stage II lung adenocarcinoma. This specimen was PBMCs, taken before any cancer treatment. This chain links TRBV6-1 with TRBJ2-5; D call uncertain. The CDR3 DNA reads TGTGCCAGCAGTTTGACCCCCAATGAAGGGGAGACCCAGTACTTC. It encodes CASSLTPNEGETQYF.